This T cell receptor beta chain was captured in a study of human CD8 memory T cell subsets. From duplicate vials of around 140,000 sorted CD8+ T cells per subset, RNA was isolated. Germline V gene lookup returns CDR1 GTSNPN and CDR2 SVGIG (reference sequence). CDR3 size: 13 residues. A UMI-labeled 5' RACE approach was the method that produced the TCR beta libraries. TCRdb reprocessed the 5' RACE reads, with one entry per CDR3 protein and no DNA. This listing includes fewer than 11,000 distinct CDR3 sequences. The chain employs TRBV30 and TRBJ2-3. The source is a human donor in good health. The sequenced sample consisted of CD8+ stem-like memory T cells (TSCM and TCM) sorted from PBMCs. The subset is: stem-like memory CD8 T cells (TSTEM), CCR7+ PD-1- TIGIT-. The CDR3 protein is CAWSALSTDTQYF.